Each of the 30 T cell receptor beta chains below was sequenced from the same sample in a study of T-cell memory formation after mild COVID-19. A single record per CDR3 protein comes from TCRdb applying MiXCR to the 5' RACE reads. The table records 300,000 to 400,000 distinct CDR3 sequences, 12% to 15% of them present only once. Material: PBMCs or a T cell subset sorted from them (not recorded which). These receptors were collected from a man aged 18 to 29 who had mild COVID-19 (a few samples of this study predate the infection). Cell type and time point are not known.

This clonotype was seen a few times. The chain is built from TRBV18 and TRBJ2-3, with TRBD1 matching over 7 bases. Germline values: CDR1 KGHSH, CDR2 LQKENI. This CDR3 contains 15 residues. The J segment lost 4 bases and the V segment lost 6 bases, leaving 10 bases of the junction unmatched. This CDR3 reads CASSLYGQVADTQYF. The CDR3, as DNA: TGTGCCAGCTCCCTCTATGGACAGGTCGCAGATACGCAGTATTTT.

The V gene is TRBV12-3 or TRBV12-4, the J gene TRBJ2-1, with no clear D. With 1 base removed from V and 8 bases from J, the gap between germline ends came to 12 bases. This CDR3 has 14 amino acids. CDR3 nucleotide sequence: TGTGCCAGCAGTTTAGGGCAAGGGTACTATGAGCAGTTCTTC. The encoded protein is CASSLGQGYYEQFF.

This chain links TRBV20-1 with TRBJ2-5; the match to TRBD2 covers 11 bases. The CDR3 consists of 15 residues. Per the germline V gene, CDR1 is DFQATT and CDR2 is SNEGSKA (reference sequence). Unmatched junction bases numbered 6, after V lost 5 bases and J lost 1 base. The CDR3: CSAALAGGSQETQYF. The CDR3 coding sequence is TGCAGTGCTGCTCTAGCGGGGGGTTCCCAAGAGACCCAGTACTTC.

The chain is built from TRBV4-3 and TRBJ1-6; maybe TRBD1 (5 bases). With 0 bases removed from V and 9 bases from J, the gap between germline ends came to 12 bases. CDR3 length: 15 amino acids. CDR1 LGHNA and CDR2 YSLEER come from the germline V gene. Here the CDR3 DNA reads TGCGCCAGCAGCCAAGAACCCACCAGGGCTTCACCCCTCCACTTT. Encoded protein: CASSQEPTRASPLHF.

This clonotype was found a few times. The rearrangement links TRBV29-1 to TRBJ2-3; D gene ambiguous. The CDR3 is 12 amino acids. Trimming shortened V by 6 bases and J by 0 bases, and 7 bases separated the two germline ends. Germline CDR1 is SQVTM and CDR2 is ANQGSEA. CDR3 protein: CSVAPSTDTQYF. The CDR3 bases are TGCAGCGTGGCACCGAGCACAGATACGCAGTATTTT.

The sample holds a few counts of this clonotype. The gene calls are TRBV11-3 and TRBJ2-3; D uncertain. Germline V gene lookup returns CDR1 SGHNT and CDR2 YENEEA. The CDR3 covers 14 residues. V lost 5 bases to trimming and J lost 2 bases, with 11 bases between them. CDR3 DNA: TGTGCCAGCAGCCCACGACATACCACAGATACGCAGTATTTT. Translated, it gives CASSPRHTTDTQYF.

This chain uses TRBV4-3 with TRBJ2-5; D may match TRBD1 or TRBD2 (5 bases each). V gave up 2 bases and J gave up 3 bases, with 13 bases separating them. The CDR3 is 15 amino acids. The germline V gene encodes CDR1 LGHNA and CDR2 YSLEER. CDR3 sequence (DNA): TGCGCCAGCAGCCAACACCGGGACGCGAAAGAGACCCAGTACTTC. Protein: CASSQHRDAKETQYF.

This clonotype was seen only a few times. V is TRBV7-2 and J is TRBJ2-7, with D possibly being TRBD1 (6 bases). Germline loops: CDR1 SGHTA, CDR2 FQGNSA. The V and J ends lost 6 bases and 2 bases respectively, with 14 bases between them. The CDR3 runs to 14 residues. This CDR3 is CASSSVDRPYEQYF. CDR3 coding DNA: TGTGCCAGCAGTTCCGTAGACAGGCCCTACGAGCAGTACTTC.

The rearrangement joins TRBV7-3 to TRBJ2-2, with TRBD2 matching over 7 bases. V was pared by 0 bases and J by 6 bases, with 4 bases of the junction left unmatched. Germline V lookup: CDR1 SGHTA, CDR2 FQGTGA. The CDR3 extends over 15 amino acids. CDR3 sequence: CASSLTLSGAGELFF. CDR3 coding DNA: TGTGCCAGCAGCTTAACGTTAAGCGGGGCCGGGGAGCTGTTTTTT. The whole variable domain, filled in from reference TRBV7-3 and TRBJ2-2, reads GAGVSQTPSNKVTEKGKYVELRCDPISGHTALYWYRQSLGQGPEFLIYFQGTGAADDSGLPNDRFFAVRPEGSVSTLKIQRTERGDSAVYLCASSLTLSGAGELFFGEGSRLTVL.

V usage is TRBV20-1 and J usage is TRBJ1-2; D is undetermined. The germline V and J ends were trimmed by 0 bases and 2 bases, with 7 bases remaining between them. The germline V gene has CDR1 DFQATT and CDR2 SNEGSKA (reference sequence). The CDR3 is 13 amino acids. The CDR3 protein is CSARDPGNYGYTF. DNA for the CDR3: TGCAGTGCTAGAGATCCAGGAAACTATGGCTACACCTTC.

A word on this clonotype: The CDR3 carries no conserved terminal phenylalanine or tryptophan, so it likely arises from a read error. It is unclear where the CDR3 begins or ends on the DNA, so no DNA is shown, and the CDR3 is as TCRdb lists it. The gene calls are TRBV20-1 and TRBJ2-3; TRBD1 is the table's D call, not checked against the DNA. The CDR3 extends over 8 residues, inclusive of both ends. CDR1 and CDR2 (germline): DFQATT, SNEGSKA (reference sequence). The CDR3 sequence: CSATRDIV.

This clonotype was recorded a few times. V usage is TRBV11-2 and J usage is TRBJ2-1; 9 positions match TRBD2. The V segment lost 5 bases and the J segment 5 bases; nucleotides outside the gene matches: 7. This CDR3 is 15 amino acids long. CDR1 and CDR2 (germline): SGHAT, FQNNGV. In DNA, the CDR3 is TGTGCCAGCAGCCCGACCGGGACTAGCAACAATGAGCAGTTCTTC. Translating gives CASSPTGTSNNEQFF.

J is TRBJ2-2 and V is TRBV2; D gene ambiguous. The CDR3 is 14 amino acids. CDR1 is SNHLY, CDR2 FYNNEI, per germline. V lost 7 bases, J lost 7 bases, and 16 bases lay in between. CDR3 nucleotide sequence: TGTGCCAGCACGGGCCGGCTAGAGGTCGGGGAGCTGTTTTTT. Translation gives CASTGRLEVGELFF.

In its sample, this clonotype was seen a few times. V usage is TRBV20-1 and J usage is TRBJ2-5, with D perhaps matching TRBD1 (5 bases). With 5 bases removed from V and 7 bases from J, the gap between germline ends came to 14 bases. The germline V gene has CDR1 DFQATT and CDR2 SNEGSKA (reference sequence). The CDR3 is 12 residues long. CDR3 DNA sequence: TGCAGTGCTCGGGCCCACCAGGGGACCCAGTACTTC. Protein product: CSARAHQGTQYF.

This clonotype was seen a handful of times. The DNA for the CDR3 is TGTGCCAGTGGGGGAGGGCGGTACGAGCAGTACTTC. Protein: CASGGGRYEQYF. The rearrangement links TRBV19 to TRBJ2-7, with 7 bases fitting TRBD2. Germline CDR1 LNHDA, CDR2 SQIVND (reference sequence). This CDR3 spans 12 amino acids. V lost 8 bases and J lost 4; bases outside the gene matches: 5.

Many counts were recorded for this clonotype. As DNA, the CDR3 is TGTGCCAGCAGTAGCAGGGGGCGAGGCACCGGGGAGCTGTTTTTT. As protein: CASSSRGRGTGELFF. The chain joins TRBV12-3 or TRBV12-4 to TRBJ2-2; 8 bases are shared with TRBD1. The CDR3 consists of 15 residues. The trim removed 5 bases at V and 4 bases at J, leaving 6 bases unmatched.

CDR3: CASSQGGDFTEAFF. CDR3 DNA sequence: TGCGCCAGCAGCCAAGGAGGGGATTTCACTGAAGCTTTCTTT. V and J are TRBV4-1 and TRBJ1-1; TRBD1 is a possible D gene (5 bases). CDR1 MGHRA and CDR2 YSYEKL come from the germline V gene. The V end lost 1 base, the J end lost 4 bases, and 10 bases lay between the germline ends. This CDR3 spans 14 amino acids.

The J gene is TRBJ1-6, the V gene TRBV6-1; D is possibly TRBD1 (5 bases). The germline gives CDR1 MNHNS, CDR2 SASEGT. This CDR3 is built from 14 residues. V shed 1 base and J shed 9 bases, with 10 bases lying between them. The CDR3 DNA reads TGTGCCAGCAGTGAAGGATTTGACAGTTCACCCCTCCACTTT. Translation: CASSEGFDSSPLHF.

J is TRBJ2-5 and V is TRBV29-1, with D perhaps TRBD1 or TRBD2 (5 bases each). Trimming removed 7 bases from V and 5 bases from J, with 20 bases in between. Germline CDR1 reads SQVTM; CDR2 reads ANQGSEA. The CDR3 spans 14 residues. For the CDR3, the DNA is TGCAGCGCGGGGCAGGACTCAAGTCCGGAGACCCAGTACTTC. It yields the protein CSAGQDSSPETQYF.

This rearrangement joins TRBV7-7 to TRBJ2-7; D possibly matches TRBD1 or TRBD2 (5 bases each). The CDR3 spans 14 residues. The germline V gene encodes CDR1 SSHAT and CDR2 FNYEAQ (reference sequence). V shed 5 bases and J shed 6 bases, with 17 bases lying between them. The CDR3: CASSPRFPGSEQYF. In DNA form, the CDR3 reads TGTGCCAGCAGCCCTCGGTTCCCAGGGAGCGAGCAGTACTTC.

The V gene is TRBV3-1, the J gene TRBJ1-5, with 7 bases identical to TRBD1. Germline CDR1 and CDR2: LGHDT and YNNKEL (reference sequence). V shed 0 bases and J 7 bases; nucleotides not matched to a gene: 6. The CDR3 is 15 amino acids. This CDR3 reads CASSQDGQARQPQHF. In nucleotides, the CDR3 is TGTGCCAGCAGCCAAGACGGACAGGCCCGGCAGCCCCAGCATTTT.

This clonotype was seen a few times. The chain employs TRBV6-6 and TRBJ2-4; D may be TRBD1 (6 bases). The CDR3 is 16 amino acids. Looked up from germline, CDR1 is MNHNY and CDR2 is SVGAGI (reference sequence). Trimming removed 8 bases from V and 7 bases from J, with 24 bases in between. The CDR3 here is CASSSLQGSGWNIQYF. The CDR3 nucleotides are TGTGCCAGCTCATCGTTACAGGGTTCAGGGTGGAACATTCAGTACTTC.

V and J are TRBV9 and TRBJ2-6; perhaps TRBD2 as D (5 bases). The CDR3 contains 16 residues. Germline V gene data show CDR1 as SGDLS and CDR2 as YYNGEE. The V end was cut by 0 bases, the J end by 0 bases, with 7 bases between. CDR3 sequence (DNA): TGTGCCAGCAGCGTAGGAGGGTCCTCTGGGGCCAACGTCCTGACTTTC. It codes for CASSVGGSSGANVLTF.

J is TRBJ1-4 and V is TRBV19; tentatively, D is TRBD1 (5 bases). This CDR3 is 14 amino acids long. CDR1 and CDR2 from the germline V gene are LNHDA and SQIVND (reference sequence). V lost 7 bases to trimming and J lost 7 bases, with 16 bases between them. This CDR3 is CASMGFGAGEKLFF. As DNA, the CDR3 is TGTGCCAGTATGGGATTCGGGGCGGGTGAAAAACTGTTTTTT.

The chain has TRBV18 and TRBJ1-2, with 7 bases fitting TRBD1. V was clipped by 2 bases and J by 4 bases; unmatched bases: 4. The length of the CDR3 is 14 residues. Per germline, CDR1 KGHSH and CDR2 LQKENI. CDR3: CASSPARDSYGYTF. The DNA of the CDR3 is TGTGCCAGCTCACCAGCTCGGGACAGCTATGGCTACACCTTC.

This chain connects TRBV29-1 to TRBJ2-5; D ambiguous. The CDR3 sequence is 11 residues long. Germline CDR1 reads SQVTM; CDR2 reads ANQGSEA. V was clipped by 2 bases and J by 5 bases, with 6 bases between them. The CDR3 DNA reads as TGCAGCGTTGAACTGGGGGAGACCCAGTACTTC. As protein: CSVELGETQYF.

The CDR3 region is CASSPGLDGSYEQYF. CDR3 DNA: TGCGCCAGCAGCCCCGGTTTGGACGGGAGCTACGAGCAGTACTTC. The V gene is TRBV5-1, the J gene TRBJ2-7, with a tentative D call TRBD2 (6 bases). Germline assignment: CDR1 SGHRS and CDR2 YFSETQ. This CDR3 is built from 15 residues. Trimming took 4 bases from V and 3 from J, leaving 17 bases between them.

This clonotype was observed a handful of times. The genes are TRBV15 and TRBJ1-1; D unresolved. The germline V gene has CDR1 LNHNV and CDR2 YYDKDF (reference sequence). V was cut by 0 bases and J by 4 bases, with 15 bases left in between. CDR3 size: 16 residues. Here the CDR3 DNA reads TGTGCCACCAGCAGAGATCTCGGGCTCCGAGGCACTGAAGCTTTCTTT. The encoded protein is CATSRDLGLRGTEAFF.

The chain is built from TRBV12-3 or TRBV12-4 and TRBJ1-2; TRBD1 might be the D (5 bases). The CDR3 sequence is 16 residues long. V gave up 2 bases and J gave up 4 bases, with 17 bases separating them. CDR3 amino acids: CASSLIGQGSGYGYTF. The CDR3 DNA sequence: TGTGCCAGCAGTTTAATCGGGCAGGGAAGCGGCTATGGCTACACCTTC.

This clonotype was picked up many times. The chain has TRBV7-3 and TRBJ2-3; TRBD1 is a possible D gene (5 bases). Germline CDR1 SGHTA, CDR2 FQGTGA. V was clipped by 2 bases and J by 2 bases, with 11 bases between them. The length of the CDR3 is 15 residues. In DNA, the CDR3 is TGTGCCAGCAGCTTACAGGGTAATCCCACAGATACGCAGTATTTT. The encoded protein is CASSLQGNPTDTQYF.